This TCR beta chain stems from a study of T cell responses to AZD1222 COVID-19 vaccine. Overall study: Second-dose groups at about 4 or about 12 weeks were pooled.

Germline CDR1 is MRHNA and CDR2 is SNTAGT. V was shortened by 5 bases and J by 2 bases, with 9 bases between the two germline ends. This CDR3 spans 13 amino acids. On this clone itself: Its antigen is unidentified.

Regarding the study as a whole: Repertoire samples came only from after the peak T cell response. At baseline, just five to seven AZD1222 recipients tested seropositive.

This table comes from immunoSEQ multiplex PCR, and its TCRdb copy is limited to in-frame clones, with some not included. The sample comprises about 120,000 clones, around 85% of which are singletons, and less than 5% rests with the top ten. The chain joins TRBV6-4 to TRBJ1-1; D is uncertain. The clonotype originates from an adult in good health. The sample in question was peripheral blood, obtained on day 0 of AZD1222 vaccination. This CDR3 reads CASSREGNTEAFF. The CDR3 DNA reads as TGTGCCAGCAGTAGGGAGGGAAACACTGAAGCTTTCTTT.